In its sample, the clone carrying this T cell receptor beta chain was seen many times. Sequenced by immunoSEQ multiplex PCR; TCRdb stores in-frame clones only, minus some. The data contain 80,000 to 100,000 clones, roughly 87% of them seen just once; the ten biggest clones take up over 7.5%. Germline assignment: CDR1 SGHDN and CDR2 FVKESK. Trimming removed 4 bases from V and 4 bases from J, with 10 bases in between. The length of the CDR3 is 13 residues. This sample stems from a study of PD-L1 blockade in urothelial cancer. About the research overall: Blood-derived samples held a median roughly 140,000 T cells.

The sequence was obtained from a man between 65 and 85 years old with urothelial cancer. The sequenced sample was PBMCs, obtained around atezolizumab (anti-PD-L1) treatment. J is TRBJ1-2 and V is TRBV14; D may be TRBD1 (6 bases). CDR3 bases: TGTGCCAGCAGCCCAGGGGCTTCCTATGGCTACACCTTC. As protein: CASSPGASYGYTF. Full variable domain (remainder filled in from reference TRBV14 and TRBJ1-2): EAGVTQFPSHSVIEKGQTVTLRCDPISGHDNLYWYRRVMGKEIKFLLHFVKESKQDESGMPNNRFLAERTGGTYSTLKVQPAELEDSGVYFCASSPGASYGYTFGSGTRLTVV.